Given below is one TCR beta chain in context. The target antigen is unknown. CDR3 size: 14 residues. The germline V gene encodes CDR1 SGDLS and CDR2 YYNGEE. The V gene lost 4 bases and the J gene lost 8 bases, with 18 bases spanning the gap. After 5'RACE with constant-segment primers, TCR alpha and TCR beta cDNA libraries carrying sample barcodes and UMIs were obtained. TCRdb processed the 5' RACE reads anew with MiXCR; each CDR3 protein has one entry. The table shows some 180,000 distinct CDR3 sequences, with less than 20% occurring only once. The data were taken from a study of T-cell memory formation after mild COVID-19. Study context: The TCR clusters were mostly specific to one donor.

Study results and limitations: The main location of contracting CD4+ clones was CM and EM, and that of contracting CD8+ clones was EMRA. There were some responding clones in pre-infection memory, which suggested that cross-reactive memory had joined.

The sequenced sample was PBMCs or a T cell subset sorted from them (not recorded which). The chain combines TRBV9 with TRBJ1-2; D is ambiguous. The sequence derives from a man younger than 35 who had mild COVID-19 (a few samples of this study predate the infection). Cell type and time point are not known. The CDR3: CASSPTGEPGGYTF. The CDR3 DNA sequence: TGTGCCAGCAGCCCGACTGGGGAGCCGGGAGGCTACACCTTC.